This is a list of T cell receptor beta chains from one sample in a study of shared clonotypes between healthy human individuals. Some clones are missing from TCRdb's copy, which holds only in-frame ones; the method was immunoSEQ multiplex PCR. Among hundreds of thousands of clones, around 93% were seen once, and the ten largest hold 20% to 30%. The sample consisted of naive CD8+ T cells sorted from blood. These receptors originate from a man in his thirties or forties in good health. The CDR3 runs from the conserved cysteine through the conserved F or W. Each record gives: V gene, CDR3 length, J gene, CDR3 protein.

>TRBV10-3|14|TRBJ1-1
CATRRPPPNTEAFF
>TRBV20-1|10|TRBJ2-7
CSASPYEQYF
>TRBV20-1|11|TRBJ2-1
CSAVHYNEQFF
>TRBV7-6|17|TRBJ2-2
CASSLELAGGNTGELFF
>TRBV7-9|13|TRBJ2-5
CASSTDEEETQYF
>TRBV5-4|17|TRBJ2-1
CASSFRGGLVLDNEQFF
>TRBV4-1|15|TRBJ1-4
CASSQDTNMGEKLFF
>TRBV11-2|14|TRBJ2-7
CASSLGTLGYEQYF
>TRBV25-1|15|TRBJ2-5
CASSTVRDTEETQYF
>TRBV5-4|15|TRBJ1-4
CASSLRLGAGEKLFF
>TRBV13|12|TRBJ2-3
CASSFGADTQYF
>TRBV27|13|TRBJ2-7
CASSQTPSYEQYF
>TRBV5-4|14|TRBJ1-2
CASTPRGKNYGYTF
>TRBV27|14|TRBJ2-1
CATRSGDSYNEQFF
>TRBV7-2|15|TRBJ2-1
CASSLDAGSYNEQFF
>TRBV9|13|TRBJ2-2
CASSPKAGGELFF
>TRBV27|13|TRBJ1-2
CASSYAAGRGYTF
>TRBV15|14|TRBJ2-7
CATSSSDGYYEQYF
>TRBV9|15|TRBJ1-1
CASSAGGTSNTEAFF
>TRBV9|14|TRBJ2-7
CASSVGTGEYEQYF
>TRBV2|13|TRBJ2-7
CAGWGQDSYEQYF
>TRBV7-9|16|TRBJ2-1
CASSFEAGPLNNEQFF
>TRBV6-6|16|TRBJ2-7
CASSPLTGVGSYEQYF
>TRBV7-9|16|TRBJ2-3
CASSLSGTGGTDTQYF
>TRBV2|12|TRBJ2-1
CASSDYSNEQFF
>TRBV2|14|TRBJ2-3
CASSAGASTDTQYF
>TRBV7-9|16|TRBJ2-2
CASRYGGIPNTGELFF
>TRBV28|13|TRBJ2-5
CASSDTGWETQYF
>TRBV29-1|16|TRBJ2-7
CSVGGRDSRGSYEQYF
>TRBV15|15|TRBJ1-1
CATAPRIGEGTEAFF
>TRBV7-2|16|TRBJ2-1
CASSRPYGTIDNEQFF
>TRBV28|17|TRBJ2-3
CASSSEPGLASTDTQYF
>TRBV7-8|15|TRBJ2-2
CASRLNSGTRRELFF
>TRBV27|13|TRBJ1-4
CASGLVGEEKLFF
>TRBV30|13|TRBJ2-5
CAWYPGARETQYF
>TRBV7-9|15|TRBJ2-7
CASSPPQTGNYEQYF
>TRBV30|16|TRBJ2-1
CAWRGLAPGYYNEQFF
>TRBV9|19|TRBJ2-1
CASSTRPQTSGRSWNEQFF
>TRBV7-9|16|TRBJ1-4
CASSRDRVGFNEKLFF
>TRBV4-3|15|TRBJ2-1
CASSQALAGDGEQFF
>TRBV4-1|13|TRBJ2-7
CASSQDRGYEQYF
>TRBV14|13|TRBJ2-7
CASSLRGYYEQYF
>TRBV5-4|13|TRBJ2-5
CASSFPGKETQYF
>TRBV28|13|TRBJ1-1
CASKGTQGPEAFF
>TRBV28|16|TRBJ1-5
CASITGYRFSPQPQHF
>TRBV27|14|TRBJ2-7
CASSLPGSPREQYF
>TRBV5-1|15|TRBJ2-7
CASSLDWTSGSEQYF
>TRBV11-2|14|TRBJ1-2
CASSFGTGGEGYTF
>TRBV5-1|14|TRBJ2-1
CASSLTSGYNEQFF
>TRBV7-9|16|TRBJ1-5
CASSSNRAPADQPQHF
>TRBV4-3|16|TRBJ1-1
CASSQDDQGFSTEAFF
>TRBV29-1|12|TRBJ1-1
CSVRGLNTEAFF
>TRBV7-3|22|TRBJ2-1
CASSPSPAGGLAGGPGYNEQFF
>TRBV7-9|16|TRBJ2-5
CASSPRSWGEQETQYF
>TRBV28|14|TRBJ2-3
CASSLNLLVDTQYF
>TRBV30|13|TRBJ1-1
CAWDQFTNTEAFF
>TRBV12-5|11|TRBJ2-1
CASAGVYEQFF
>TRBV5-1|16|TRBJ2-3
CASSSPTGAYTDTQYF
>TRBV9|15|TRBJ2-2
CASSPGDRGNGELFF
>TRBV28|15|TRBJ1-3
CASSSDPAGGNTIYF